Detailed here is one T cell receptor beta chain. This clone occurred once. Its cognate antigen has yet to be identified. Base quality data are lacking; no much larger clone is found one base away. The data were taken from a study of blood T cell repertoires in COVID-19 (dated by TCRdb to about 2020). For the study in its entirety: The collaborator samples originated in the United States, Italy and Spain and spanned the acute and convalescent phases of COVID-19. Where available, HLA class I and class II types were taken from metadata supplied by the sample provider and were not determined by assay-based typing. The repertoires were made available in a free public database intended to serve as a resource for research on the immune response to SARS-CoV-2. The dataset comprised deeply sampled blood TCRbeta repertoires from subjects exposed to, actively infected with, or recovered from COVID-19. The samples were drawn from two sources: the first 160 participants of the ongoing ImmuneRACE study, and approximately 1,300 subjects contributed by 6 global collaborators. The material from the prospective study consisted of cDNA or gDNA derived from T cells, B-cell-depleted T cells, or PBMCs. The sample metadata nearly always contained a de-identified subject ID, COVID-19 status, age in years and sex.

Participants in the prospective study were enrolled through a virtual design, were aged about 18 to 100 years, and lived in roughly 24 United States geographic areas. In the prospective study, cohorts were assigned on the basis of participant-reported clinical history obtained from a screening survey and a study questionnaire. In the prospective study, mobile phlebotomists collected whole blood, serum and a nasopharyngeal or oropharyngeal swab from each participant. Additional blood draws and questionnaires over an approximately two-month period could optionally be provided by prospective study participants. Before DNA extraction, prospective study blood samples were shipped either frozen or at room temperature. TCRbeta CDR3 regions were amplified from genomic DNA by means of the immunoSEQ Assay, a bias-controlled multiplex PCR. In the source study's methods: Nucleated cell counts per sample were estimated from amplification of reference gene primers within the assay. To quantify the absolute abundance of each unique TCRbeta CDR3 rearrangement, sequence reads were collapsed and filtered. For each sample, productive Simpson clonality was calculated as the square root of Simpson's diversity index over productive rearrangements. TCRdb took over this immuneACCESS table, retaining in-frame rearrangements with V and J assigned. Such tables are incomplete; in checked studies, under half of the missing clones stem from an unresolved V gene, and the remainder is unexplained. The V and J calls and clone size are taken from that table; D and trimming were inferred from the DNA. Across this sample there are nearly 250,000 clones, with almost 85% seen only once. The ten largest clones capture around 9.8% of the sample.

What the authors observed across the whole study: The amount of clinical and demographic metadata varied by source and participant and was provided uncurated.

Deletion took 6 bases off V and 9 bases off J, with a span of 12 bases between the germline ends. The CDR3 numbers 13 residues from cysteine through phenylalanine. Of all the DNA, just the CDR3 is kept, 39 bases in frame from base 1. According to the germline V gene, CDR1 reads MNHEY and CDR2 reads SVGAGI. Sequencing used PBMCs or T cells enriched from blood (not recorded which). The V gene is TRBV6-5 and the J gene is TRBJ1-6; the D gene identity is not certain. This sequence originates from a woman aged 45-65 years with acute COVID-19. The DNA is TGTGCCAGCAGCCCGAAGCGGAGTTCACCCCTCCACTTT. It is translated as CASSPKRSSPLHF.